This record concerns one T cell receptor (beta chain) sequence. Its matching antigen is unknown. Findings and limits, study-wide: Tumor Tregs overlapped most with tumor, then blood, naive CD4+ cells.

The germline V and J ends were trimmed by 8 bases and 3 bases, with 8 bases remaining between them. The CDR3 runs to 11 residues. In germline, CDR1 is MNHEY, CDR2 SVGEGT. Constant-region reverse primers amplified full-length variable regions, followed by semi-nested Nested Universal Primer A PCR. Via MiXCR, TCRdb re-called the 5' RACE reads, giving one row per CDR3 protein. The sample consists of about 62,000 distinct CDR3 sequences, approximately 29% of them appearing once. This clonotype originated in a female donor with breast cancer. This chain connects TRBV6-2 or TRBV6-3 to TRBJ2-7; D remains ambiguous. The sequencing sample was made of tumor-infiltrating naive CD4+ T cells sorted from the breast tumor. The subset: naive CD4+ T cells, CD4+CD45RA+CD25-. CDR3 residues: CASFGRYEQYF. In DNA form, the CDR3 reads TGTGCCAGCTTTGGTCGCTACGAGCAGTACTTC.